This TCR beta chain appears in the sequencing data of a study of cytomegalovirus exposure and HLA in healthy donors (dated 2017 in TCRdb). About the study as a whole: According to an earlier analysis of 587 of the donors, about 170 million T cells yielded 95 million to 140 million unique TCR beta sequences and approximately 280 Gb of sequence data. An early release that covered roughly 600 HLA-typed donors contained approximately 290 gigabases of sequencing data and 65 million to 100 million unique TCR sequences. Of the approximately 400 genotyped donors, 81% were placed in the genetic ancestry cluster associated with self-reported Caucasian donors. The study aimed to test whether signatures of past pathogen exposure could be identified by cataloging public T cell receptors. Using immunosequencing, the study profiled T cell repertoires from 500 to 800 subjects and related those repertoires to cytomegalovirus serostatus. In addition to the first cohort of 666 subjects, a separate validation cohort of approximately 110 different subjects was used. High-throughput TCR immunosequencing, statistical association of individual TCRs with disease status, and machine learning were combined to predict cytomegalovirus infection status. In a later analysis, previously published TCR beta repertoires from 670 or so donors were re-analyzed and high-resolution HLA genotyping was added so that TCR occurrence patterns could be studied. The later analysis used no new phenotypic data to find candidate immune exposures, relying instead on TCR beta sequences and their occurrence across donors. To decide whether each TCR beta V gene segment behaved as functional or pseudogenic, an earlier analysis of some 540 of the donors relied on high-throughput TCR beta sequencing. Donor age, sex, ethnicity and CMV serostatus were compiled together with the repertoire data. Genome-wide SNP genotypes for about 60% of the roughly 670 donors were used in a later genetic analysis, which treated that subset as a discovery cohort. Every repertoire in the discovery cohort had been generated on one and the same sequencing platform. Both class I and class II loci were covered by HLA typing, at four-digit resolution. Typing coverage differed by locus: A, B, C, DRB1 and DQB1 were typed in roughly 620-640 donors, DQA1 in about 550, DPA1 in 600 to 610, and DPB1 in 450 to 490. Because of strong linkage in the cohort, a handful of DR-DQ haplotypes were treated as single units for association and clustering. Among 398 genotyped donors of the cohort, an average of around 240,000 unique TCR beta nucleotide sequences were sequenced per donor, roughly 20% of them non-productive. Overall study results and their limits: In vitro tests confirmed that a few of the cytomegalovirus-associated TCR beta chains recognize cytomegalovirus antigens. Because the 87-base-pair reads could not distinguish some IMGT-functional V segments, including TRBV6-2 and TRBV6-3, those segments were excluded. A cluster of highly shared sequence variants was judged likely to be a technical artifact of the sequencing pipeline. Because counts were too low, some 17 rarely observed V segments, including chromosome 9 orphons, were left out of the earlier analysis of some 600 of the donors. A later genetic analysis associated a missense DCLRE1C variant with V-gene and J-gene trimming of TCR beta chains, and an independent cohort replicated the association. The cohort was sequenced for TCR beta chains only, and without alpha or paired-chain data the features that could be detected were limited. An earlier analysis of roughly 570 of the donors showed that most TCR beta V segments appeared in productive rearrangements either about 90% or about 30% of the time, which broadly matched IMGT annotations. Across donors, most TCR sequences were observed very rarely, whereas some public TCRs were present in many individuals. The only immune exposure information available for the cohort was CMV serostatus. Cytomegalovirus status was reported to be diagnosed by the classifier with high specificity and sensitivity in both the original and validation cohorts. Strong co-occurrence of HLA alleles, especially DR and DQ, made assigning TCR associations to individual alleles difficult. It was suggested by the authors that the approach could potentially be generalized to other disease states and immunological phenotypes. Because HLA typing was unavailable for some donors at each locus, only the typed subset was used in association tests. Presence/absence analyses assumed roughly uniform sequencing depth across donors, an assumption that may not hold. A further reported finding was that TCR beta sequences accurately predicted the HLA-A and HLA-B alleles for most subjects in the first cohort. In a later analysis, 16,951 TCR beta sequences were associated with specific HLA alleles at a false discovery rate of 0.05. A later analysis found that most CMV-associated TCR beta chains appeared HLA-restricted, with HLA associations seemingly driven largely by CMV exposure. According to a later genetic analysis, donors in an Asian-associated ancestry cluster had fewer N-insertions in productive TCRs than the approximately 700-donor mean. A total of fewer than 200 TCR beta chains were listed by the study as associated with cytomegalovirus. In a later analysis, HLA-associated TCR beta chains were found to be more clonally expanded and to have lower generation probabilities than equally common non-associated chains. Several of the top co-occurrence clusters appeared to be linked to parvovirus B19, influenza, CMV and Epstein-Barr virus, according to a later analysis. According to a later analysis, TCR association rates differed among HLA loci, with DRB1 alleles showing the most associated TCRs and HLA-C alleles showing the fewest. Correlated functional status among segregating V segments might be attributable to linkage disequilibrium, but an unknown experimental factor could not be ruled out.

Reading the germline V gene gives CDR1 SGHDT and CDR2 YYEEEE. The CDR3 starts with the cysteine, ends with the phenylalanine, and has 14 residues. This entry keeps only the CDR3 DNA: 42 bases, framed from base 1. Trimmed from V: 5 bases; trimmed from J: 5 bases; junction bases lacking a gene match: 5. Library construction relied on the immunoSEQ multiplex PCR assay. A mixture of 60 forward primers for TCR Vbeta segments and 13 reverse primers for TCR Jbeta segments was used in the multiplex PCR. The CDR3 region of rearranged TCR beta genes was amplified from genomic DNA with a multiplex PCR assay. The Illumina HiSeq System was used to sequence the amplified TCR beta libraries as 87-base-pair reads. In the source study's methods: A later analysis counted tens of millions of unique TCR beta chains across the 550 to 750 repertoires, and around 9.9 million of these chains were shared by at least two donors. A nearest-neighbor algorithm error-corrected the raw reads and collapsed the reads into unique sequences, merging closely related sequences to remove PCR and sequencing errors. To assign V, D and J gene segments, CDR3 sequences were aligned to IMGT reference sequences. For a sequence to be retained, a match of at least six nucleotides to both a V gene segment and a J gene segment was required. Rearrangements were called productive when the CDR3 lacked stop codons and stayed in frame with V and J; all others were non-productive. CDR3 was defined by IMGT convention, running from the second conserved V-encoded cysteine to the conserved J-encoded phenylalanine. In an earlier analysis of 587 of the donors, sequences lacking an unambiguous match to a single V gene segment were excluded. An earlier analysis of a few hundred of the donors classified V segments as functional when productive rearrangements were above 56.7% and as segregating when the standard deviation between donors was above 5%. A statistical classification framework was developed to diagnose cytomegalovirus status using the catalog of TCR beta chain sequences. In a later analysis, V and J genes were assigned by comparing TCR nucleotide sequences against IMGT/GENE-DB human TR gene sequences. A later analysis assigned CDR3 sequences and most-parsimonious VDJ recombination scenarios with the TCRdist pipeline. In a later analysis, each TCR beta chain was defined by its CDR3 amino acid sequence together with its V-gene family, and reads lacking a unique V-gene family were excluded. In a later analysis, 500 to 650 highly shared, low-generation-probability nucleotide sequences were removed to address suspected cross-contamination and a sequencing artifact. In a later analysis, a clonal expansion index was calculated for each public chain from normalized within-repertoire ranks of inferred template counts. A later analysis computed generation probabilities with a VDJ recombination model fitted to out-of-frame rearrangements, and checked the results against IGoR. In a later analysis, TCR-TCR, TCR-HLA and TCR-CMV co-occurrence was scored with hypergeometric tests, and a repertoire-size bias correction was applied to TCR pairs. False discovery rates were estimated in a later analysis by permuting HLA or CMV assignments 20 times. In a later analysis, co-occurring TCRs were grouped with DBSCAN, and TCRdist sequence similarity was added when clustering was performed within HLA-allele-positive subsets. For co-occurrence clustering, repertoires with fewer than 30,000 or more than 120,000 public chains were excluded, along with a handful of repertoires with anomalous nucleotide sharing. TCRdb took this table from immuneACCESS and kept in-frame rearrangements with V and J called. Such tables lack part of the clones; where checked against another copy, unresolved V genes explain under half of the gap, and the rest is unexplained. From that table come the V and J calls and clone size; the DNA was used to work out D and trimming. This sample comprises some 160,000 clones, almost 75% of them detected only once. The ten largest make up under 5.5% of the sample.

In the case of this clone: Its antigen target is currently unknown. No per-base quality is available; no much larger clone lies one base away.

The cohort was made up of roughly 670 healthy bone marrow donors. At the time of sampling, all cohort members were nominally healthy, though unrecorded immune exposures were likely present. The donor tested CMV seropositive, placing the donor among the 289 seropositive members of the cohort. Each donor provided a peripheral blood sample, and peripheral blood mononuclear cells were used for TCR beta sequencing. Genomic DNA was extracted from the blood cell samples with the Qiagen DNeasy Blood Extraction Kit. The clonotype was recovered from a woman in her late teens or twenties in good health and CMV-seropositive. Material: PBMCs. The chain is assembled from TRBV5-6 and TRBJ1-1; a stretch of 11 junction bases matches TRBD1. The DNA sequence is TGTGCCAGCAGGAGGACAGGGGGCAGGACTGAAGCTTTCTTT. Its product reads: CASRRTGGRTEAFF.